The T cell receptor beta chain under discussion was sequenced for a study of blood T cell repertoires in COVID-19. Across the whole study: Acute and convalescent COVID-19 samples came from the United States, Italy and Spain.

Between the trimmed V and J ends, which lost 3 bases and 4 bases, there was a span of 13 bases. This CDR3 contains 13 residues. The V gene's germline CDR1 is SQVTM and CDR2 ANQGSEA. This clone was counted only a few times. Per the original methods: It was from reference gene primer amplification that nucleated cell counts were estimated. Assay used: immunoSEQ multiplex PCR; TCRdb lists only in-frame clones, some missing. V, J and clone size were drawn from that table, and D and trimming were deduced from the DNA. There are about 240,000 clones in the sample; approximately 87% occur only once, and around 6.5% lies in the top ten.

Sequenced material: peripheral blood. The V call is TRBV29-1, the J call TRBJ2-7; a weak D match, TRBD2 (7 bases). The TCR sequence derives from a man between 60 and 75 years old with acute or convalescent COVID-19. The CDR3 is CSVDGGGRYEQYF. DNA for the CDR3: TGCAGCGTTGATGGGGGGGGCAGGTACGAGCAGTACTTC.